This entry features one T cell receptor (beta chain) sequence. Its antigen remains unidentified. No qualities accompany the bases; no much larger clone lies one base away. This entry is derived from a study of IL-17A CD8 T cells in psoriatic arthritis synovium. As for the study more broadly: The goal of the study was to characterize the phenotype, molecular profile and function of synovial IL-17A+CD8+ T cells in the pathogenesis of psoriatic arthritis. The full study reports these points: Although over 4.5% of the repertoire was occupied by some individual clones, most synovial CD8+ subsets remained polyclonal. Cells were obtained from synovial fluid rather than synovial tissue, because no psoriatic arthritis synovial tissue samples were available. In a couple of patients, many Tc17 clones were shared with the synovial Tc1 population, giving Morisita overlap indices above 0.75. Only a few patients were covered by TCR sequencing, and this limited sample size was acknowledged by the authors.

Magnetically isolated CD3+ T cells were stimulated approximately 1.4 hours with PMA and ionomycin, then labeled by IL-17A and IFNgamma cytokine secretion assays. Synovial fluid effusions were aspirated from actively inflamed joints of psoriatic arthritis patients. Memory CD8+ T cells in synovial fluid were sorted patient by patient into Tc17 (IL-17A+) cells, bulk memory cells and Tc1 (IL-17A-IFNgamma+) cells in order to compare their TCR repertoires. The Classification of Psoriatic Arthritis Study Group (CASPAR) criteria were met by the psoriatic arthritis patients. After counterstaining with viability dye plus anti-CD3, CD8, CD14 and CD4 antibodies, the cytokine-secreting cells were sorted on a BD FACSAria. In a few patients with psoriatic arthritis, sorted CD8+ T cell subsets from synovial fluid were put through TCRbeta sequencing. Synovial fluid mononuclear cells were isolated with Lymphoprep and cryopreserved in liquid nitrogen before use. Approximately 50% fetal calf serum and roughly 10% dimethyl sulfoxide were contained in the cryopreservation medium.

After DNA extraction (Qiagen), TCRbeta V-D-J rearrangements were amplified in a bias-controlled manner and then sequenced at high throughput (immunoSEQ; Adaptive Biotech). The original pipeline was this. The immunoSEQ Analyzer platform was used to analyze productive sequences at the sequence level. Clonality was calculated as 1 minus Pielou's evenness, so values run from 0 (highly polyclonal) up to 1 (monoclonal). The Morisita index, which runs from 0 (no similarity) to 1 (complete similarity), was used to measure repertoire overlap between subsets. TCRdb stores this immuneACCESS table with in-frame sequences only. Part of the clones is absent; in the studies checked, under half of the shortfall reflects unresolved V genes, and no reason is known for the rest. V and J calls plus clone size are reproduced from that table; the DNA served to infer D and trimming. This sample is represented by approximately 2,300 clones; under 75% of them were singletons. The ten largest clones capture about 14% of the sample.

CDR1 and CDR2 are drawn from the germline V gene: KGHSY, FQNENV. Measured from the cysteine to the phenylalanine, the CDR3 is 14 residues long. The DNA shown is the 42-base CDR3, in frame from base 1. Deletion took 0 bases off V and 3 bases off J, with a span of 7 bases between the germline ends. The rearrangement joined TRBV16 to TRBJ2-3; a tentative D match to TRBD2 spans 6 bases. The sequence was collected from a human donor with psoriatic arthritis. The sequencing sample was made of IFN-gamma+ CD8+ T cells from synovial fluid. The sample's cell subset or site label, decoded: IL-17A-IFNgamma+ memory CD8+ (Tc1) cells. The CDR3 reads CASSQSGGTDTQYF. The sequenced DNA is TGTGCCAGCAGCCAATCGGGGGGAACAGATACGCAGTATTTT.